Following are 14 T cell receptor beta chains from one sample sequenced in a study of T cells in narcolepsy. Repertoires were generated with immunoSEQ multiplex PCR, while TCRdb's copy carries only in-frame clones and drops some. The data contain approximately 35,000 clones, roughly 80% of them singletons. The sample was memory (CD45RA-) CD4+ T cells from blood. Every receptor here comes from a human donor in good health.

The J gene is TRBJ2-3, the V gene TRBV4-1; 7 nucleotides align to TRBD2. Per the germline V gene, CDR1 is MGHRA and CDR2 is YSYEKL. The CDR3 is 17 residues long. With 3 bases clipped from V and 3 bases from J, the junction kept 12 bases outside the gene matches. DNA of the CDR3: TGCGCCAGCAGCCATACACTAGCGCTTACCTCTACAGATACGCAGTATTTT. It codes for CASSHTLALTSTDTQYF.

The chain has TRBV6-5 and TRBJ2-5; D might be TRBD1 (5 bases). V gave up 2 bases and J gave up 0 bases, with 10 bases separating them. The CDR3 spans 15 residues. Germline CDR1 reads MNHEY; CDR2 reads SVGAGI. The DNA of the CDR3 is TGTGCCAGCAGTTACACCAGGGTTTACCAAGAGACCCAGTACTTC. The encoded protein is CASSYTRVYQETQYF.

This sequence joins TRBV18 and TRBJ1-3; D might be TRBD1 (6 bases). The V and J ends lost 4 bases and 2 bases respectively, with 12 bases between them. This CDR3 region has 15 residues. Germline CDR1 is KGHSH and CDR2 is LQKENI. DNA of the CDR3: TGTGCCAGCTCACTTCGACAGGATCCTGGAAACACCATATATTTT. It specifies CASSLRQDPGNTIYF.

The sample holds one count of this clone. The rearrangement uses TRBV5-6 and TRBJ1-2; no reliable D call. The germline gives CDR1 SGHDT, CDR2 YYEEEE. V lost 4 bases, J lost 0 bases, and 16 bases lay in between. The CDR3 loop spans 16 amino acids. CDR3 protein: CASSPGYGLANYGYTF. DNA for the CDR3: TGTGCCAGCAGCCCGGGGTACGGGTTAGCTAACTATGGCTACACCTTC. Together with reference TRBV5-6 and TRBJ1-2, the CDR3 gives the full variable domain: DAGVTQSPTHLIKTRGQQVTLRCSPKSGHDTVSWYQQALGQGPQFIFQYYEEEERQRGNFPDRFSGHQFPNYSSELNVNALLLGDSALYLCASSPGYGLANYGYTFGSGTRLTVV.

The chain combines TRBV2 with TRBJ2-7; 12 bases match TRBD1. Unmatched junction bases numbered 6, after V lost 6 bases and J lost 3 bases. The CDR3 spans 15 residues. Germline V gene data show CDR1 as SNHLY and CDR2 as FYNNEI. The CDR3 nucleotides read TGTGCCAGCAGACCGGGACAGGGGGCGGTCTACGAGCAGTACTTC. This codes for CASRPGQGAVYEQYF.

The chain couples TRBV6-1 to TRBJ1-1, with a possible D match to TRBD1 (5 bases). Germline values: CDR1 MNHNS, CDR2 SASEGT. There are 14 residues in the CDR3. V dropped 5 bases and J dropped 4 bases, with 14 bases sitting between them. The CDR3 reads CASSPRGQATEAFF. CDR3 DNA: TGTGCCAGCAGTCCCCGCGGACAAGCCACTGAAGCTTTCTTT.

V gene TRBV18 combines with J gene TRBJ2-7; 12 bases map to TRBD1. CDR1 is KGHSH and CDR2 is LQKENI in the germline V gene. J was trimmed by 6 bases and V by 3 bases; bases with no gene match: 6. CDR3 length: 15 residues. The CDR3 here is CASSPLGQGAGEQYF. CDR3 nucleotides: TGTGCCAGCTCACCGCTGGGACAGGGGGCTGGCGAGCAGTACTTC.

The chain recombines TRBV4-1 with TRBJ2-5, with 11 bases that match TRBD2. Per the germline V gene, CDR1 is MGHRA and CDR2 is YSYEKL. This CDR3 contains 16 residues. After removal of 0 bases from V and 5 bases from J, the junction contained 5 bases not matched to a gene. DNA for the CDR3: TGCGCCAGCAGCCAAGATACTAGCGGGGGCCAGGAGACCCAGTACTTC. Its protein is CASSQDTSGGQETQYF.

This sequence joins TRBV2 and TRBJ1-6; D is unclear. Per the germline V gene, CDR1 is SNHLY and CDR2 is FYNNEI. The CDR3 consists of 15 residues. V was trimmed by 6 bases and J by 6 bases, leaving 15 bases between them. CDR3 sequence (DNA): TGTGCCAGCAGACCCGGTCCTTCAATTAATTCACCCCTCCACTTT. Protein sequence: CASRPGPSINSPLHF.

The chain uses TRBV5-4 and TRBJ2-7; D call uncertain. This CDR3 spans 13 amino acids. CDR1 SGHNT and CDR2 YYREEE come from the germline V gene (reference sequence). Trimming pared 5 bases from V and 2 bases from J, leaving 11 bases between. The CDR3 nucleotides read TGTGCCAGCAGATCCTTTTTTGCCTACGAGCAGTACTTC. Protein: CASRSFFAYEQYF. The full variable domain, with the rest looked up from reference TRBV5-4 and TRBJ2-7, is ETGVTQSPTHLIKTRGQQVTLRCSSQSGHNTVSWYQQALGQGPQFIFQYYREEENGRGNFPPRFSGLQFPNYSSELNVNALELDDSALYLCASRSFFAYEQYFGPGTRLTVT.

This chain uses TRBV6-5 with TRBJ2-5; D assignment may be TRBD1 or TRBD2 (6 bases each). Looked up from germline, CDR1 is MNHEY and CDR2 is SVGAGI. Deletions cut 5 bases from V and 5 bases from J, with 9 bases between. This CDR3 region has 12 residues. The CDR3 is CASSQGRETQYF. Here the CDR3 DNA reads TGTGCCAGCAGTCAGGGGAGGGAGACCCAGTACTTC.

The V call is TRBV6-1, the J call TRBJ2-7; no clear D. This CDR3 comprises 14 residues. Germline V gene lookup returns CDR1 MNHNS and CDR2 SASEGT. The V and J ends lost 2 bases and 0 bases respectively, with 8 bases between them. The CDR3 reads CASSERPGSYEQYF. As DNA, the CDR3 is TGTGCCAGCAGTGAAAGGCCGGGCTCCTACGAGCAGTACTTC.

V and J are TRBV19 and TRBJ1-1; D might be TRBD1 (5 bases). The CDR3 loop spans 15 amino acids. Germline assignment: CDR1 LNHDA and CDR2 SQIVND (reference sequence). With 3 bases removed from V and 3 bases from J, the gap between germline ends came to 14 bases. The CDR3 here is CASSISGGADTEAFF. The CDR3 bases are TGTGCCAGTAGTATTTCGGGGGGAGCGGACACTGAAGCTTTCTTT.

The chain couples TRBV28 to TRBJ2-7; D possibly uses TRBD1 or TRBD2 (6 bases each). Germline CDR1 and CDR2: MDHEN and SYDVKM. The CDR3 is 14 residues long. V was cut by 5 bases and J by 0 bases, with 11 bases left in between. The CDR3 loop reads CASSGGTPSYEQYF. DNA of the CDR3: TGTGCCAGCAGTGGCGGGACACCCTCCTACGAGCAGTACTTC.